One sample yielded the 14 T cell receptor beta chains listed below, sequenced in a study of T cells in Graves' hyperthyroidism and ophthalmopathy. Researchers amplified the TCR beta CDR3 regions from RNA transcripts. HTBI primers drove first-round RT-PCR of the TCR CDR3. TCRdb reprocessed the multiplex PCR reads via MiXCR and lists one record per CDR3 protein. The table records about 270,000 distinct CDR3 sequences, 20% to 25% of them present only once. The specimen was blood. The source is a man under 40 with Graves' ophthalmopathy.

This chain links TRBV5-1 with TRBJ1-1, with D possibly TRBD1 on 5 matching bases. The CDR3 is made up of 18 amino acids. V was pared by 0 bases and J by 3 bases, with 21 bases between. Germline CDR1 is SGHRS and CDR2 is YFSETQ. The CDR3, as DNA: TGCGCCAGCAGCTTGGAATTTCCCAGGCGGGGGTCGGACACTGAAGCTTTCTTT. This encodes CASSLEFPRRGSDTEAFF.

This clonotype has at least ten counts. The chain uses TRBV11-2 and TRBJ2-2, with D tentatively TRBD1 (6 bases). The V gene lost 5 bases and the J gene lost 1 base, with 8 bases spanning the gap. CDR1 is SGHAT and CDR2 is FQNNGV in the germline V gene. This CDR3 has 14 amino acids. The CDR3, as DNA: TGTGCCAGCAGCATGGGACAGAACACCGGGGAGCTGTTTTTT. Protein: CASSMGQNTGELFF.

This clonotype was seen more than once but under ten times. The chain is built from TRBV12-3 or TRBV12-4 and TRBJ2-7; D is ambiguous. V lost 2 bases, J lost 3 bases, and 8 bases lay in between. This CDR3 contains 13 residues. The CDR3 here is CASSLRGNYEQYF. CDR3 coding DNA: TGTGCCAGCAGTTTAAGAGGAAACTACGAGCAGTACTTC.

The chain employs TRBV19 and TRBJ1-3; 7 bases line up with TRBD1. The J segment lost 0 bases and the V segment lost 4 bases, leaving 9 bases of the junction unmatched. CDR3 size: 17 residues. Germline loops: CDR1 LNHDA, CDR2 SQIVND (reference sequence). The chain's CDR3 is CASSTRHRGSSGNTIYF. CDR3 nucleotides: TGTGCCAGTAGTACAAGACACAGGGGCAGCTCTGGAAACACCATATATTTT.

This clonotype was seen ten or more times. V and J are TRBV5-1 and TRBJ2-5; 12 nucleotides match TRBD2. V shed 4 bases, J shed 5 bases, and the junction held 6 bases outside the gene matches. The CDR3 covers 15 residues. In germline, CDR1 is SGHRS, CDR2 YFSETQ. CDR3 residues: CASSDWTSGKETQYF. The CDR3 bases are TGCGCCAGCAGCGACTGGACTAGCGGGAAGGAGACCCAGTACTTC.

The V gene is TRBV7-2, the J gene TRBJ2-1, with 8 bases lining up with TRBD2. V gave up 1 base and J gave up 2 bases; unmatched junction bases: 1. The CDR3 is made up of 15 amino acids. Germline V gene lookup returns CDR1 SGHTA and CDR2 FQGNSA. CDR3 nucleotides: TGTGCCAGCAGCTTAGGCGGGGGGCCCTACAATGAGCAGTTCTTC. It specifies CASSLGGGPYNEQFF. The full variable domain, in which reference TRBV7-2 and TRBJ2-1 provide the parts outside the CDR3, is GAGVSQSPSNKVTEKGKDVELRCDPISGHTALYWYRQSLGQGLEFLIYFQGNSAPDKSGLPSDRFSAERTGGSVSTLTIQRTQQEDSAVYLCASSLGGGPYNEQFFGPGTRLTVL.

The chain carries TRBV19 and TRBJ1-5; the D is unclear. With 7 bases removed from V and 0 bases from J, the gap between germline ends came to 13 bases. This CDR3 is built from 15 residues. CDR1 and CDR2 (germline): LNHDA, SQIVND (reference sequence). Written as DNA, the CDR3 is TGTGCCAGTAAGGGCCCCTCAAATAGCAATCAGCCCCAGCATTTT. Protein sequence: CASKGPSNSNQPQHF.

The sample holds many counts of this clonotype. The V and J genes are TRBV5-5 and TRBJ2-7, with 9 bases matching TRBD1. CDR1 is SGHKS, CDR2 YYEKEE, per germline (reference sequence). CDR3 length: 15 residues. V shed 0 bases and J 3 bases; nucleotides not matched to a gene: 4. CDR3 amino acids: CASSLGGTGLYEQYF. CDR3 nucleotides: TGTGCCAGCAGCTTGGGAGGGACAGGGCTCTACGAGCAGTACTTC.

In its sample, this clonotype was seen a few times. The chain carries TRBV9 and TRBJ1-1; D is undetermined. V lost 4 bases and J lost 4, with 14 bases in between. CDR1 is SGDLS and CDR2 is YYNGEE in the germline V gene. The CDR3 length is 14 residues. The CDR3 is CASSLNAMSTEAFF. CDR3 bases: TGTGCCAGCAGCCTTAACGCAATGAGCACTGAAGCTTTCTTT.

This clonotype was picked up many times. The CDR3 DNA reads as TGTGCCAGCATGGCATTTAGAACGACCAACTACGAGCAGTACTTC. Residues: CASMAFRTTNYEQYF. V usage is TRBV6-1 and J usage is TRBJ2-7; D is ambiguous. Germline V gene sequence: CDR1 MNHNS, CDR2 SASEGT. The CDR3 contains 15 residues. The ends were cut back, 7 bases at V and 3 bases at J, with 19 bases in the middle.

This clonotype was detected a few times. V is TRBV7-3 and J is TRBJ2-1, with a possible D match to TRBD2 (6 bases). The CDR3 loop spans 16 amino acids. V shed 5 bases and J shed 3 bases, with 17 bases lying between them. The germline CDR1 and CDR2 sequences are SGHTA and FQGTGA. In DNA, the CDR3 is TGTGCCAGCAGCCCCTTCGGGCTAGCGATCTACAATGAGCAGTTCTTC. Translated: CASSPFGLAIYNEQFF.

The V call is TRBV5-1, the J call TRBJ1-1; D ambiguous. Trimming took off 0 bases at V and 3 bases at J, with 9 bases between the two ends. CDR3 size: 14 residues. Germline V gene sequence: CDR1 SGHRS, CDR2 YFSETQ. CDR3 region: CASSLGGIHTEAFF. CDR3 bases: TGCGCCAGCAGCTTGGGTGGCATCCACACTGAAGCTTTCTTT.

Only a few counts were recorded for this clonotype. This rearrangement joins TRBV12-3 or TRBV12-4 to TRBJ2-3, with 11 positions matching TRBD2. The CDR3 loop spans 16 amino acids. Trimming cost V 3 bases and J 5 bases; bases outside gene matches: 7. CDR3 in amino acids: CASSFTLAGVLDTQYF. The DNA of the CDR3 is TGTGCCAGCAGTTTCACACTAGCGGGAGTGTTAGATACGCAGTATTTT.

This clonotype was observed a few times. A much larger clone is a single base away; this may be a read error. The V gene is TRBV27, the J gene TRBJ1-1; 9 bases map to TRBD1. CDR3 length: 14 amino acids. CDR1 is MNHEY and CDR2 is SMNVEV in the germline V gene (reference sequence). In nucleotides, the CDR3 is TGTGCCAGCAGTGCTGACAGGGGGAACACTGCAGCTTTCTTT. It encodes CASSADRGNTAAFF.